This TCR beta chain was retrieved from a study of T-cell memory formation after mild COVID-19. Looked up from germline, CDR1 is SGHAT and CDR2 is FQNNGV. The CDR3 is 15 amino acids. V lost 6 bases to trimming and J lost 5 bases; unmatched junction nucleotides: 5. TCRdb ran MiXCR on the 5' RACE reads and lists one entry per CDR3 protein. The sample records 210,000 or so distinct CDR3 sequences, over 9.5% being singletons. The TCR comes from a man aged 18-30 years who had mild COVID-19 (a few samples of this study predate the infection). Cell type and time point are not known. This rearrangement joins TRBV11-2 to TRBJ2-2; 11 bases line up with TRBD1. Sequenced material: PBMCs or a T cell subset sorted from them (not recorded which). CDR3 nucleotide sequence: TGTGCCAGCAGGGAGGACAGGGGGCGTACCGGGGAGCTGTTTTTT. This gives the protein CASREDRGRTGELFF.